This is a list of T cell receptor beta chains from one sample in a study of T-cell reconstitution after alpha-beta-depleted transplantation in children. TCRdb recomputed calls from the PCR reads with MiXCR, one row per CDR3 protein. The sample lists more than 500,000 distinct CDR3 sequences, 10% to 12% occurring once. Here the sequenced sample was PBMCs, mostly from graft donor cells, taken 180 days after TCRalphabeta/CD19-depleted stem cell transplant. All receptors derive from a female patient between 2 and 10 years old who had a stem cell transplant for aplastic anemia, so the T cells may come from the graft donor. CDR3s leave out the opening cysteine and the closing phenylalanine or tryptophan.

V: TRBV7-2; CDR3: ASSQRDSSGNTIY
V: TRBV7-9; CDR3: ASSLSGSGHNEKLF
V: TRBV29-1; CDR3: SVVGGSYNEQF
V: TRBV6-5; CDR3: ASSYSCSSGSRGEQF
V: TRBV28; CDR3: ASGAGTGLYEQY
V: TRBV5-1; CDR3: ASSLGRTMNTEAF
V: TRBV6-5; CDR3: ASSYHPPSEGQETQY
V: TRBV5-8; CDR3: ASSLTGLGDYGYT
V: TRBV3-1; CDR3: ASSQDLTGAIREQF
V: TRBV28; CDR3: ACQQGVEQF
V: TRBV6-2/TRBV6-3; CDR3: ASSYFERTSGRSRQETQY
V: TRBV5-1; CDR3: ASSHPQPNTGELF
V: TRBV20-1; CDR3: SASGTGNQPQH
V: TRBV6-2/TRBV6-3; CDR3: ASSYLGTSGRNEQF
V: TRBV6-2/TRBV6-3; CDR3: ASSLRGFDQPQH
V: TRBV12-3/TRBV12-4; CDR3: ASRAHGRGGTDTQY
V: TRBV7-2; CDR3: ASSLPPGAGQF
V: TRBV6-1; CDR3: ASSRRQDDYGYT
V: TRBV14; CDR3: ASSQGISSTSWSFYNEQF
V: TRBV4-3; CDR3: ASSLRDRDNGYT
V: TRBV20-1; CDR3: SARDSVWGEQF
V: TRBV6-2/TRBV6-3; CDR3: ASSYDGRQVLPNEKLF
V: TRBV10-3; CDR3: AISALDSYEQY
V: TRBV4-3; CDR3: ASSGTDNTGELF
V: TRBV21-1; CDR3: ASSKARLAGGHGGDLF
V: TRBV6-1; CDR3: ASSEDRFEGAGNQPQH
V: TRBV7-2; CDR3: ASRAPDRGPETQY
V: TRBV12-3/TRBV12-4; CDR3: ASTTDRLGGYT
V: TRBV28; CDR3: ASTRDRVHNEQF
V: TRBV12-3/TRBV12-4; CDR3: ASSFGRADGYT
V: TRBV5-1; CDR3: ASGIGGTNTGELF
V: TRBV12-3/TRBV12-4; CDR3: AILEGTMNTEAF
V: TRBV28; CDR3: ASSPWDRVGDTQY
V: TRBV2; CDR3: ASSDSTPGNEQF
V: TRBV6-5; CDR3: ASSYYPVGRAYQETQY
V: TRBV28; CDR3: ASRNSGNTIY
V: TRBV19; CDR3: ASSNRVHNQPQH
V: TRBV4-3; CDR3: ASSQDLDRGVTGELF
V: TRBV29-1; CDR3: SVEGGVNRGSTEAF
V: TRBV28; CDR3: ASSSDSPYSNQPQH
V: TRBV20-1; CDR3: SAPRAGATDTQY
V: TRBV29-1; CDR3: SVERRGYTGELF
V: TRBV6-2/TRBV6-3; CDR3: ASSYSSPGQGVWTAEAF
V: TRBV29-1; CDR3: SVELTGGSYEQY
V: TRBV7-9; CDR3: ASSLPRDRYQETQY
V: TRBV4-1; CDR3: ASSQEVTPPLH
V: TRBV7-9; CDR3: ASSLMTGGGYT
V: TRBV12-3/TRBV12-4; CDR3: ASSLWTGGNTEAF
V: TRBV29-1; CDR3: SVLGSVNTGELF
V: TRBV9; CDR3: ASSVGQGAKGANVLT
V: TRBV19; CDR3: ASSTYSGSDYWLAGNNEQF
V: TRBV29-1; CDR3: SVREGDTQY
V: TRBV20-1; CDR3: SASPASGISYEQY
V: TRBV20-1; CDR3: SARTGGSNYGYT
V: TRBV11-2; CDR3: ASSPSRGAF
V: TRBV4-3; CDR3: ASSQEWDTLSYNEQF
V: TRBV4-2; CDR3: ASSQVDRGQPQH